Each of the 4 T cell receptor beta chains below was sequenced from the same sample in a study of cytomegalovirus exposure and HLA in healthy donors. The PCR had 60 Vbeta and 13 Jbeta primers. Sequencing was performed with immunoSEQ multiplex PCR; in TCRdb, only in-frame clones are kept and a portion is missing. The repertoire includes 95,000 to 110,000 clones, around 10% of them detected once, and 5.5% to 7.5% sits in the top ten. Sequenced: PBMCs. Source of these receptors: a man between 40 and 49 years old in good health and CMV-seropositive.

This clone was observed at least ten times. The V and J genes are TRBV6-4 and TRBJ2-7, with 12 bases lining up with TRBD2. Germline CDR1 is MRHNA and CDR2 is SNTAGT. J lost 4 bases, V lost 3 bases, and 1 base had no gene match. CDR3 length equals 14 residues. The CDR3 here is CASSETSGSYEQYF. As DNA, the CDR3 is TGTGCCAGCAGTGAGACTAGCGGGAGTTACGAGCAGTACTTC.

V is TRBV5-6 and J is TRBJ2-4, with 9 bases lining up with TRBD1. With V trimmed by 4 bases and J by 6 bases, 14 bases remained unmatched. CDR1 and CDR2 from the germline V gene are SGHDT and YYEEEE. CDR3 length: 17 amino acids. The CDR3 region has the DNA TGTGCCAGCAGCCCTGGCGGGACAGGGCGAACGGGAAACATTCAGTACTTC. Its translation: CASSPGGTGRTGNIQYF.

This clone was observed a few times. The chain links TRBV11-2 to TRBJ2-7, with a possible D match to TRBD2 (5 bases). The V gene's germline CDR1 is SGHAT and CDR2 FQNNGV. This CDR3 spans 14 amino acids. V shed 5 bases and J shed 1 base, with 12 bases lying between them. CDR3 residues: CASSPLRDSYEQYF. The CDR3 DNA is TGTGCCAGCAGCCCCTTGAGGGATTCCTACGAGCAGTACTTC.

CDR3 bases: TGTGCCAGCAGCCCTATAGGACTAGCGGGAGGGCCCGACAATGAGCAGTTCTTC. Amino acid sequence: CASSPIGLAGGPDNEQFF. This sequence joins TRBV14 and TRBJ2-1; TRBD2 matches at 15 bases. CDR3 size: 18 residues. CDR1 is SGHDN, CDR2 FVKESK, per germline. V lost 4 bases and J lost 5; bases outside the gene matches: 9.